This T cell receptor beta chain was obtained from a study of blood T cell repertoires in COVID-19. Study details: COVID-19 samples collected from the United States, Italy and Spain covered acute and convalescent phases. The analysed material was cDNA or gDNA that came from T cells, B-cell-depleted T cells, or PBMCs.

Either two negative PCRs, clearance, or symptom resolution qualified Cohort 3 donors as recovered. J lost 3 bases, V lost 2 bases, and 6 bases had no gene match. This CDR3 region has 16 residues. CDR1 and CDR2 (germline): LGHNA, YNFKEQ. TCRdb's table, derived via immunoSEQ multiplex PCR, lists solely in-frame clones and lacks some. The table has some 120,000 clones, around 86% seen once. The sample holds many counts of this clone. The receptor comes from a young man who had recovered from COVID-19. What was sequenced was PBMCs or T cells enriched from blood (not recorded which). The chain employs TRBV4-2 and TRBJ2-2, with TRBD2 identical over 7 bases. The CDR3 protein is CASSQRAGDDTGELFF. The CDR3 DNA reads as TGTGCCAGCAGCCAACGGGCGGGAGATGACACCGGGGAGCTGTTTTTT.